This T cell receptor beta chain originates from a study of beta chain features in type 1 diabetes. This clone was counted between two and nine times. Its antigen remains unidentified. Of the isolated RNA, all was reverse transcribed, and so the sequenced material was expressed TCRB transcripts. Produced via immunoSEQ multiplex PCR; TCRdb's table is partial and in-frame only. The sample shows 350,000 to 450,000 clones, approximately 15% of them seen only once. The CDR3 runs to 15 residues. Germline CDR1 and CDR2: PRHDT and FYEKMQ (reference sequence). After removal of 4 bases from V and 9 bases from J, the junction contained 8 bases not matched to a gene. A heparinised blood draw that averaged approximately 120 mL was obtained once from each donor. Isolation of CD4+ naive, central memory, regulatory and stem cell-like memory cells was achieved by sorting via CD45RO/CCR7/CD25/CD127/CD95/CD27. Broader study findings: Whether HLA type influences TCRB rearrangement remained unresolved here. Using cDNA template may skew counts toward highly expressing activated cells.

Sequencing was performed on naive CD4+ T cells from blood. The genes are TRBV13 and TRBJ2-7, with 14 positions matching TRBD2. The origin of this receptor is a man under 40 in good health. The CDR3 coding sequence is TGTGCCAGCAGCTCCAGGACTAGCGGGAGGAGGGGGCAGTACGTC. As protein: CASSSRTSGRRGQYV.